Listed below are T cell receptor beta chains from one sample, sequenced in a study of vaccination effects on CD4 cells after COVID-19. TCRdb keeps only in-frame clones here, not all; method: immunoSEQ multiplex PCR. The table records just under 60,000 clones, just under 80% of them present only once. Antigens for these TCRs are unknown. The sequencing here drew on CD4+ T cells from PBMCs cultured with HCoV-OC43 spike peptides, taken after COVID-19 vaccination. The source of these receptors is a human donor who received a COVID-19 vaccine. CDR3s leave out the opening cysteine and the closing phenylalanine or tryptophan. Fields, in order: J gene, D gene, V gene, CDR3 protein. D genes are given only for firm matches.

>TRBJ2-3|.|TRBV19
ASSSRTSRGTDTQY
>TRBJ1-3|.|TRBV9
ASSSSNTIY
>TRBJ1-1|.|TRBV9
ASSVAGANTEAF
>TRBJ2-1|.|TRBV12-3/TRBV12-4
ASSFGTPPEQF
>TRBJ1-2|.|TRBV5-4
ASSLAQAYGYT
>TRBJ2-4|.|TRBV4-1
ASSQISNNPFLAKNIQY
>TRBJ1-4|.|TRBV5-6
ASSSTGSVATNEKLF
>TRBJ2-3|TRBD2|TRBV7-3
ASSKGLALDTQY
>TRBJ1-5|.|TRBV5-1
ASSLVGGGQPQH
>TRBJ2-5|TRBD2|TRBV18
ASSPPGPSGGRETQY
>TRBJ1-5|.|TRBV19
ASSYRRDSNQPQH
>TRBJ1-2|TRBD1|TRBV6-5
ASRTGQGADGYT
>TRBJ2-3|TRBD1|TRBV6-5
ASTQSDRAADTQY
>TRBJ1-3|.|TRBV18
ASSPGGAGNTIY
>TRBJ1-1|.|TRBV9
ASSLRIMAEDEVNTEAF
>TRBJ1-2|.|TRBV18
ASSPGGSFSNYGYT
>TRBJ1-4|.|TRBV5-1
ASSLDREANEKLF
>TRBJ1-2|TRBD1|TRBV19
ASSRGQVYGYT
>TRBJ1-3|.|TRBV5-1
ASSSTERGNTIY
>TRBJ1-5|.|TRBV7-9
ASSPAQGHNQPQH
>TRBJ1-5|TRBD1|TRBV10-3
AISESVGQYNQPQH
>TRBJ2-3|.|TRBV19
ASSRSAFSPDTQY
>TRBJ1-2|.|TRBV12-3/TRBV12-4
ATKGTYT
>TRBJ2-3|.|TRBV6-6
ASSSGGGDTQY
>TRBJ2-5|TRBD2|TRBV7-3
ASSLNTGGQETQY
>TRBJ1-1|.|TRBV9
ASSAPLGSVNTEAF
>TRBJ2-3|.|TRBV7-2
ASRSRTESTDTQY
>TRBJ1-1|.|TRBV3-1/TRBV3-2
ASSQGQFRGTEAF
>TRBJ1-2|TRBD1|TRBV2
ASRETGVFYGYT
>TRBJ2-2|.|TRBV2
ASRVERANTGELF
>TRBJ1-6|TRBD1|TRBV2
ASSEVTGASPLH
>TRBJ2-5|.|TRBV5-1
ASSLVKETQY
>TRBJ1-6|.|TRBV29-1
SVRSSYNSPLH
>TRBJ1-2|.|TRBV6-1
ASSDPGTVNYGYT
>TRBJ2-1|.|TRBV19
ASSIVRGGSYNEQF
>TRBJ2-1|TRBD2|TRBV10-3
ATGGTSGNEQF
>TRBJ2-5|TRBD1|TRBV4-1
ASSQVSGQGHRETQY
>TRBJ1-2|TRBD1|TRBV6-6
ASSYRDRPYGYT
>TRBJ1-2|.|TRBV5-1
ASSLDGSDYGYT
>TRBJ2-5|.|TRBV24-1
ATALEVGETQY
>TRBJ1-3|TRBD1|TRBV7-9
ASSRGTGGGGNTIY
>TRBJ2-4|TRBD2|TRBV4-1
ASSLGLAGGRIQY
>TRBJ2-1|.|TRBV7-2
ASSLRTRGRINNEQF
>TRBJ2-2|.|TRBV5-4
ASSLVDTGELF
>TRBJ2-5|.|TRBV7-3
ASSLTGRVSQETQY
>TRBJ2-2|TRBD2|TRBV19
ATLAGGNTGELF
>TRBJ2-1|.|TRBV6-5
ASRTYSRGNEQF
>TRBJ2-1|TRBD2|TRBV10-3
AISSSPGLTYNEQF
>TRBJ1-2|.|TRBV5-8
ASSGRGYGYT
>TRBJ1-2|TRBD1|TRBV19
ASSKTGPPYGYT
>TRBJ1-4|.|TRBV4-1
ASSGGTVLNEKLF
>TRBJ1-4|.|TRBV6-5
ASSLQGSGEKLF
>TRBJ1-1|.|TRBV7-3
ASRSGGVTEAF